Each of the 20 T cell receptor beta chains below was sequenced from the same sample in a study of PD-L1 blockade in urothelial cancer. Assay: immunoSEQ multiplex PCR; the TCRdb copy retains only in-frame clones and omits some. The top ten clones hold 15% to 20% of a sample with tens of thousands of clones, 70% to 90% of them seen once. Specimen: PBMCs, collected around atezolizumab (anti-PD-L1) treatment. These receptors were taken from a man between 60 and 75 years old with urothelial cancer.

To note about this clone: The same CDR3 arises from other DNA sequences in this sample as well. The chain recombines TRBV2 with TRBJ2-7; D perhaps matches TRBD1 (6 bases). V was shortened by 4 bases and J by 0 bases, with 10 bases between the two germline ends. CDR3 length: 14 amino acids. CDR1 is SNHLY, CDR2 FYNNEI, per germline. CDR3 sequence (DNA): TGTGCCAGCAGTGGGCAGGGGAGCTCCTACGAGCAGTACTTC. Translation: CASSGQGSSYEQYF.

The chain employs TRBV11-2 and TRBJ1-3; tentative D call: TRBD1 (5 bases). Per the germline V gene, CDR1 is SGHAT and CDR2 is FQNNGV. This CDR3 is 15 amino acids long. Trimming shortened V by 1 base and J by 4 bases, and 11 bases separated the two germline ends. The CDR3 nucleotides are TGTGCCAGCAGCTTAGTGGGAGGGACGGGAAACACCATATATTTT. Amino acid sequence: CASSLVGGTGNTIYF. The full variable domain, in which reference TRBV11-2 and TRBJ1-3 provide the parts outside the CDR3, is EAGVAQSPRYKIIEKRQSVAFWCNPISGHATLYWYQQILGQGPKLLIQFQNNGVVDDSQLPKDRFSAERLKGVDSTLKIQPAKLEDSAVYLCASSLVGGTGNTIYFGEGSWLTVV.

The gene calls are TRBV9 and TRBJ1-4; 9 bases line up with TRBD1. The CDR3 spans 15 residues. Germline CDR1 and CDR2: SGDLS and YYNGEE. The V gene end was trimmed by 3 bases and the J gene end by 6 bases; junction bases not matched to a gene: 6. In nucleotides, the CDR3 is TGTGCCAGCAGCGCGGGGGGACAGGGCTATGAAAAACTGTTTTTT. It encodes CASSAGGQGYEKLFF.

For the CDR3, the DNA is TGCGCCAGCAGCCAAGTAGGACTAGCGGGAAAGCAGTACTTC. Protein sequence: CASSQVGLAGKQYF. The V and J genes are TRBV4-1 and TRBJ2-7; 12 bases match TRBD2. The germline V gene has CDR1 MGHRA and CDR2 YSYEKL. CDR3 length: 14 residues. Trimming took 1 base from V and 8 from J; bases not matched to a gene: 3.

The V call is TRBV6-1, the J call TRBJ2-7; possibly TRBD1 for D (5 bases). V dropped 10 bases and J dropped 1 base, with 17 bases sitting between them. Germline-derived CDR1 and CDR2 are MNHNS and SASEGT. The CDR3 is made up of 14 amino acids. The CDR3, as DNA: TGTGCCACCAATCAGGGCGACAGATCCTACGAGCAGTACTTC. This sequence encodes CATNQGDRSYEQYF.

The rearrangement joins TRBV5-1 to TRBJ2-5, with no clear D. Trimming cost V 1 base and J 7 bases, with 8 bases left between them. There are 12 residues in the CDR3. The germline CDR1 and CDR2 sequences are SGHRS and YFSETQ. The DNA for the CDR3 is TGCGCCAGCAGCTTGACGGAGAGGACCCAGTACTTC. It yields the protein CASSLTERTQYF.

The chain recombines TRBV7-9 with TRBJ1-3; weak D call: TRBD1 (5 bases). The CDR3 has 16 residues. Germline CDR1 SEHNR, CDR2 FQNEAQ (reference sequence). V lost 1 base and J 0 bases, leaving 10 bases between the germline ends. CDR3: CASSLGTGTSGNTIYF. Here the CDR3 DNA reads TGTGCCAGCAGCTTAGGAACAGGCACCTCTGGAAACACCATATATTTT.

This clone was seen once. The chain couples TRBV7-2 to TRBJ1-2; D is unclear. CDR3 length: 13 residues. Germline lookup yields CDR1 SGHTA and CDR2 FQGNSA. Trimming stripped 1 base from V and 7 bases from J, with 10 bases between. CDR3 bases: TGTGCCAGCAGCTTAGTGGAGACCTCTGGCTACACCTTC. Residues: CASSLVETSGYTF.

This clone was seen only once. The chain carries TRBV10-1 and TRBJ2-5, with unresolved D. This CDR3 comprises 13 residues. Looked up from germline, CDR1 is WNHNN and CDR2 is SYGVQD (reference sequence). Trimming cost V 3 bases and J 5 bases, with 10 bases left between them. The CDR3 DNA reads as TGCGCCAGCAGTGACGGGTCTCGGGAGACCCAGTACTTC. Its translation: CASSDGSRETQYF.

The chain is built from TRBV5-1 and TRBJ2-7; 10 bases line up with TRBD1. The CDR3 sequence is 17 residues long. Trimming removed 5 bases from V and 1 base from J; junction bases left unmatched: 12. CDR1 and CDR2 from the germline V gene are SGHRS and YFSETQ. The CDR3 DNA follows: TGCGCCAGCAGATTCGGACAGGGGGTAGCTCAATCCTACGAGCAGTACTTC. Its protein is CASRFGQGVAQSYEQYF.

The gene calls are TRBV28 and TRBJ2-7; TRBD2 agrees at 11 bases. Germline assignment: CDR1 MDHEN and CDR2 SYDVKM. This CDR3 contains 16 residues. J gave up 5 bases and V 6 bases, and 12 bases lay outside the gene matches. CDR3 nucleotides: TGTGCCAGCAGCTCCCCAAGACTAGCGGGAACCCACGAGCAGTACTTC. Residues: CASSSPRLAGTHEQYF.

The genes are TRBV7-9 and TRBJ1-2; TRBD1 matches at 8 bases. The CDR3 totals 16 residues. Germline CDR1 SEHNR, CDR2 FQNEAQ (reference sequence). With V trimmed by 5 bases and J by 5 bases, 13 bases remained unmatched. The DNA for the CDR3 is TGTGCCAGCAGCCGTACCAACTCAGGGGGCCCTTATGGCTACACCTTC. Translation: CASSRTNSGGPYGYTF.

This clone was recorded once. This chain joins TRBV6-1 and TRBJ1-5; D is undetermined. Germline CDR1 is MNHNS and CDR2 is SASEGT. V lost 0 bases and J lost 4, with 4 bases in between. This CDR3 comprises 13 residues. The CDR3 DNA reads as TGTGCCAGCAGTGAAGCCAGGAATCAGCCCCAGCATTTT. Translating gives CASSEARNQPQHF.

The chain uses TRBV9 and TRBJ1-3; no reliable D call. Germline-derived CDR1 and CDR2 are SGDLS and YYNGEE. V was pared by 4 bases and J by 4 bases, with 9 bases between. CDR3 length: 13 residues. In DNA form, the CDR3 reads TGTGCCAGCAGCCCCTTTTCGGGAAACACCATATATTTT. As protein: CASSPFSGNTIYF.

This CDR3 is CASSLVGGDHYTF. The CDR3 DNA reads as TGCGCCAGCAGCTTGGTTGGGGGGGACCACTACACCTTC. The chain couples TRBV5-1 to TRBJ1-2; maybe TRBD1 (5 bases). The CDR3 sequence is 13 residues long. Trimming stripped 0 bases from V and 10 bases from J, with 13 bases between. Germline CDR1 is SGHRS and CDR2 is YFSETQ.

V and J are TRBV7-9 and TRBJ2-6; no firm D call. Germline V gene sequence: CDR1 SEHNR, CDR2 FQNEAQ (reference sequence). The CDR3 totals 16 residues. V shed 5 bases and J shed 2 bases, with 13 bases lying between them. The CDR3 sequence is CASSPGGSAGANVLTF. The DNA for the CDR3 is TGTGCCAGCAGCCCCGGCGGATCCGCTGGGGCCAACGTCCTGACTTTC. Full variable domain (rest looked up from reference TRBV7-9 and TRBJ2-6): DTGVSQNPRHKITKRGQNVTFRCDPISEHNRLYWYRQTLGQGPEFLTYFQNEAQLEKSRLLSDRFSAERPKGSFSTLEIQRTEQGDSAMYLCASSPGGSAGANVLTFGAGSRLTVL.

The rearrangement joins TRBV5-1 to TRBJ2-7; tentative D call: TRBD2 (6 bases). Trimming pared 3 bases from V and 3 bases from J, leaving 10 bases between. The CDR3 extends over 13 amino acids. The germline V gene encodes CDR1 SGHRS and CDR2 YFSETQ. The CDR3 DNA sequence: TGCGCCAGCAGCTGGAGGGATTTCTACGAGCAGTACTTC. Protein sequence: CASSWRDFYEQYF.

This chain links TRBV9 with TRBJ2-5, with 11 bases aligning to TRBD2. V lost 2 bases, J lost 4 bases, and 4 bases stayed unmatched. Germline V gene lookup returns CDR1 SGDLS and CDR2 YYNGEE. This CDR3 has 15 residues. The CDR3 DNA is TGTGCCAGCAGCGTCAGACTAGCGGGACGAGAGACCCAGTACTTC. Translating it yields CASSVRLAGRETQYF.

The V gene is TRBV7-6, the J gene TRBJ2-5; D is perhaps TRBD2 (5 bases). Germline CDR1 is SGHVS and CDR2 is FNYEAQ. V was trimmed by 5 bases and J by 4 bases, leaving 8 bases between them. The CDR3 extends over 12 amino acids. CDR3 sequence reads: CASSRAGETQYF. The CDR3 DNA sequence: TGTGCCAGCAGCCGGGCGGGAGAGACCCAGTACTTC.

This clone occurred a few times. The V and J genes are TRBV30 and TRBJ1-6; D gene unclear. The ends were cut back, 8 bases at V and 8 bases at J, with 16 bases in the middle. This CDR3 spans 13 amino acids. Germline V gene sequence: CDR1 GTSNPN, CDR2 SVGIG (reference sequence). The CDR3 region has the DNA TGTGCCCGCGGGGAGGGTCAGTATTCACCCCTCCACTTT. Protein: CARGEGQYSPLHF.